This TCR beta chain was profiled in a study of blood T cell repertoires in COVID-19. About the study: Material from acute and convalescent COVID-19 was sourced from the United States, Italy and Spain. Nucleic acid was either cDNA or gDNA, and it came from T cells, B-cell-depleted T cells, or PBMCs.

Sequencing used immunoSEQ multiplex PCR; TCRdb keeps in-frame clones, though not all of them. Of about 150,000 clones in the sample, approximately 80% are singletons; the top ten hold 5.5% to 8%. This CDR3 has 14 residues. Germline CDR1 and CDR2: WSHSY and SAAADI. Trimming cost V 4 bases and J 4 bases, with 13 bases left between them. The clonotype comes from a woman aged 50 to 65 in a cohort sampled during active or convalescent COVID-19. The chain employs TRBV10-2 and TRBJ1-2, with a tentative D call TRBD1 (5 bases). Sequenced sample: peripheral blood. Here the CDR3 reads CASSAEGRTYGYTF. The CDR3, as DNA: TGCGCCAGCAGTGCCGAGGGGAGGACCTATGGCTACACCTTC.